Listed here are 8 T cell receptor beta chains from one sample, sequenced in a study of blood T cell repertoires in COVID-19. Data came from immunoSEQ multiplex PCR; TCRdb stores just in-frame clones and leaves some out. The sample includes fewer than 55,000 clones, around 82% of them seen just once. The sequencing input was peripheral blood. Source of these receptors: a woman older than 75 with COVID-19, enrolled during active disease.

The J gene is TRBJ1-1, the V gene TRBV2; TRBD1 matches at 8 bases. The trim removed 1 base at V and 8 bases at J, leaving 9 bases unmatched. CDR1 SNHLY and CDR2 FYNNEI come from the germline V gene. The CDR3 consists of 15 residues. The CDR3, as DNA: TGTGCCAGCAGTGAAGGGACAGGGTTTGTAAGCGAAGCTTTCTTT. This encodes CASSEGTGFVSEAFF.

In its sample, this clone was seen a few times. This chain links TRBV7-2 with TRBJ2-7; possible D gene TRBD1, 8 bases. V was trimmed by 5 bases and J by 0 bases, leaving 14 bases between them. The CDR3 totals 15 residues. The V gene's germline CDR1 is SGHTA and CDR2 FQGNSA. CDR3 residues: CASSPGGGSSYEQYF. CDR3 in DNA: TGTGCCAGCAGCCCAGGGGGCGGGAGCTCCTACGAGCAGTACTTC.

The chain recombines TRBV28 with TRBJ2-1; the D is unclear. V lost 5 bases, J lost 3 bases, and 8 bases lay in between. Germline CDR1 MDHEN, CDR2 SYDVKM. The CDR3 consists of 13 residues. For the CDR3, the DNA is TGTGCCAGCAGTCCGACACTCTACAATGAGCAGTTCTTC. Amino acid sequence: CASSPTLYNEQFF.

By its share, this clone is large (0.1 to 1%). V gene TRBV5-6 combines with J gene TRBJ2-3, with 8 bases that match TRBD1. Germline CDR1 SGHDT, CDR2 YYEEEE. The CDR3 has 16 residues. V shed 1 base, J shed 3 bases, and the junction held 7 bases outside the gene matches. The CDR3 protein is CASSLPGGGSTDTQYF. CDR3 sequence (DNA): TGTGCCAGCAGCTTGCCAGGGGGCGGATCAACAGATACGCAGTATTTT.

The chain links TRBV5-6 to TRBJ2-2; TRBD2 agrees at 10 bases. The CDR3 consists of 16 residues. From germline, CDR1 is SGHDT and CDR2 YYEEEE. The V and J ends lost 1 base and 7 bases, in that order; junction bases with no gene match: 7. The CDR3 region is CASSLRASGRNGELFF. Written as DNA, the CDR3 is TGTGCCAGCAGCTTGAGGGCTAGCGGGAGAAACGGGGAGCTGTTTTTT.

This chain uses TRBV3-1 (or the pseudogene TRBV3-2) with TRBJ2-7, with 9 bases lining up with TRBD1. The J segment lost 2 bases and the V segment lost 4 bases, leaving 6 bases of the junction unmatched. Germline V gives CDR1 LGHDT, CDR2 YNNKEL (reference sequence). The CDR3 runs to 15 residues. CDR3: CASSPGTGYPYEQYF. The CDR3 DNA sequence: TGTGCCAGCAGCCCCGGGACAGGGTACCCCTACGAGCAGTACTTC.

This chain connects TRBV6-5 to TRBJ2-2; weak D call: TRBD1 (5 bases). This CDR3 region has 13 residues. The ends were cut back, 8 bases at V and 6 bases at J, with 13 bases in the middle. Germline CDR1 is MNHEY and CDR2 is SVGAGI. The CDR3 coding sequence is TGTGCCAGCCACCCTGGGGCTTCCGGGGAGCTGTTTTTT. It yields the protein CASHPGASGELFF.

The rearrangement links TRBV5-1 to TRBJ2-6; tentative D call: TRBD2 (5 bases). This CDR3 has 18 residues. The ends were cut back, 4 bases at V and 2 bases at J, with 19 bases in the middle. Germline V CDR1 and CDR2: SGHRS, YFSETQ. The DNA for the CDR3 is TGCGCCAGCAGCCAGACGGACTGGTTAAGTGCTGGGGCCAACGTCCTGACTTTC. Protein product: CASSQTDWLSAGANVLTF.